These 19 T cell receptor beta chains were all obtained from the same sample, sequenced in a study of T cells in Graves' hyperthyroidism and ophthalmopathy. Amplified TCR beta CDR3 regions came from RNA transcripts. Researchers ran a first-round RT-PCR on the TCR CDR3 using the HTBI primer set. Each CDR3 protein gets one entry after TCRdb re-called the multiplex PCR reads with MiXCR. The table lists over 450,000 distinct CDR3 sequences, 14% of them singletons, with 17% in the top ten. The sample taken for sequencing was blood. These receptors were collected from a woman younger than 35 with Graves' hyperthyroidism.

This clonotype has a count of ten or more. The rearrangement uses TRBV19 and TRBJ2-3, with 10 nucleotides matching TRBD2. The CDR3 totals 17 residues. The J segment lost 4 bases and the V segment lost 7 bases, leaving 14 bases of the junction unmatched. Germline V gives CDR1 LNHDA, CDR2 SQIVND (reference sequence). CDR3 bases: TGTGCCAGTACCCCACCGGTAGCGGGAGGCTCCCCAGATACGCAGTATTTT. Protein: CASTPPVAGGSPDTQYF. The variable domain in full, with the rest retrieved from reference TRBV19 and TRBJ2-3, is DGGITQSPKYLFRKEGQNVTLSCEQNLNHDAMYWYRQDPGQGLRLIYYSQIVNDFQKGDIAEGYSVSREKKESFPLTVTSAQKNPTAFYLCASTPPVAGGSPDTQYFGPGTRLTVL.

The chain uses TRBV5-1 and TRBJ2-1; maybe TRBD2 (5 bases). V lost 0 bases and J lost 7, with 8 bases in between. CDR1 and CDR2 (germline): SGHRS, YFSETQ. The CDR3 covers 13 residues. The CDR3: CASSLVSGNEQFF. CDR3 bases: TGCGCCAGCAGCTTGGTATCGGGGAATGAGCAGTTCTTC.

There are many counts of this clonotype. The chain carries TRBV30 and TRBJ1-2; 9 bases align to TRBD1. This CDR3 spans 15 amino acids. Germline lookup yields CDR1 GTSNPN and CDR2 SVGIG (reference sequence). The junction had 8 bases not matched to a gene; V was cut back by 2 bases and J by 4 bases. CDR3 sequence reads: CAWSLGTGRSYGYTF. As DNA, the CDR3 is TGTGCCTGGAGTCTAGGGACAGGGAGAAGCTATGGCTACACCTTC.

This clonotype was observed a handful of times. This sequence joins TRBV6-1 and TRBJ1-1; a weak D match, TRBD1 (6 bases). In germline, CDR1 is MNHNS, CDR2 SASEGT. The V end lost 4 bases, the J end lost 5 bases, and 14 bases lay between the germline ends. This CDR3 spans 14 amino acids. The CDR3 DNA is TGTGCCAGCAGTGGAAACAGGGCGGGAACTGAAGCTTTCTTT. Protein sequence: CASSGNRAGTEAFF.

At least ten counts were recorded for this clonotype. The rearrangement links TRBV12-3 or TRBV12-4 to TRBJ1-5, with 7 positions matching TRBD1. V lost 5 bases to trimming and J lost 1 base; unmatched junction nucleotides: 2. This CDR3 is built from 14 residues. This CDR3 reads CASSPTGSNQPQHF. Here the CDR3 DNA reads TGTGCCAGCAGTCCGACAGGGAGCAATCAGCCCCAGCATTTT.

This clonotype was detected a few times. CDR3 amino acids: CASSDPGTGAYEQYF. For the CDR3, the DNA is TGTGCCAGCAGCGATCCCGGGACAGGGGCTTACGAGCAGTACTTC. The chain uses TRBV9 and TRBJ2-7; 10 nucleotides line up with TRBD1. Trimming at V came to 3 bases and at J to 4 bases, leaving 7 bases not matched to a gene. This CDR3 is 15 amino acids long. The V gene's germline CDR1 is SGDLS and CDR2 YYNGEE.

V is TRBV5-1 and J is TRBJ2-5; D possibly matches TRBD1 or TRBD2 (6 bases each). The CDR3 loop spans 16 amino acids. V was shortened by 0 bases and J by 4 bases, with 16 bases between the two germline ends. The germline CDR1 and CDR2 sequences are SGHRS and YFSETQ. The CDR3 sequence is CASSLATRGDTETQYF. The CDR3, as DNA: TGCGCCAGCAGCTTGGCGACTAGGGGGGACACAGAGACCCAGTACTTC.

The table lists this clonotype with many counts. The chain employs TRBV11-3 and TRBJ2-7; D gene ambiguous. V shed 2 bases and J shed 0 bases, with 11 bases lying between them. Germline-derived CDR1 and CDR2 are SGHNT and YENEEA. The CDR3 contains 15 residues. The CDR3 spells CASSLSLGNSYEQYF. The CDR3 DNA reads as TGTGCCAGCAGCTTATCCCTGGGAAACTCCTACGAGCAGTACTTC.

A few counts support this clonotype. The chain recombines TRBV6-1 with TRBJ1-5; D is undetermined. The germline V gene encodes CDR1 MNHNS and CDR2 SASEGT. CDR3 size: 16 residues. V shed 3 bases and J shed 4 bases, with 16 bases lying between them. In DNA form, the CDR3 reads TGTGCCAGCAGTGAGGGTTCGGGCAGGTTAAATCAGCCCCAGCATTTT. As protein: CASSEGSGRLNQPQHF.

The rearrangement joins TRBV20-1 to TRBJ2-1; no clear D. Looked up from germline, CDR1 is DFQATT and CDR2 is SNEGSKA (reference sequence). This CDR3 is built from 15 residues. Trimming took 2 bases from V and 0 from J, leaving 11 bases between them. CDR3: CSARKAISSYNEQFF. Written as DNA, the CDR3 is TGCAGTGCTAGAAAGGCCATCAGCTCCTACAATGAGCAGTTCTTC.

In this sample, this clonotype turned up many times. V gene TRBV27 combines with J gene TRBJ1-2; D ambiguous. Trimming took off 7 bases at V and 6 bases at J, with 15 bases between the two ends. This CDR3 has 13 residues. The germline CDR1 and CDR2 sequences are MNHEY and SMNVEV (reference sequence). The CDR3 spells CASNSGQADGYTF. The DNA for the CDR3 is TGTGCCAGCAACTCAGGTCAAGCGGATGGCTACACCTTC.

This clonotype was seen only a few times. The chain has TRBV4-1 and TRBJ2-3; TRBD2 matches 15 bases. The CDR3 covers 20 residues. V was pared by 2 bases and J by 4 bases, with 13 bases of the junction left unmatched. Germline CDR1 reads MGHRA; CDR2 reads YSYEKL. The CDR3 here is CASSQPGLAGGPVGPDTQYF. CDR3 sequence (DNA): TGCGCCAGCAGCCAACCCGGACTAGCGGGAGGGCCTGTGGGGCCAGATACGCAGTATTTT.

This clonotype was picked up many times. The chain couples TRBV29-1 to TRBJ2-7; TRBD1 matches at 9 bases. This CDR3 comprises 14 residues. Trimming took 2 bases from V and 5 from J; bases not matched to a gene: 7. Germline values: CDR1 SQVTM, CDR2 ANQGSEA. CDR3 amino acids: CSVETDRGMDEQYF. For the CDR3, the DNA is TGCAGCGTTGAAACGGACAGGGGAATGGACGAGCAGTACTTC.

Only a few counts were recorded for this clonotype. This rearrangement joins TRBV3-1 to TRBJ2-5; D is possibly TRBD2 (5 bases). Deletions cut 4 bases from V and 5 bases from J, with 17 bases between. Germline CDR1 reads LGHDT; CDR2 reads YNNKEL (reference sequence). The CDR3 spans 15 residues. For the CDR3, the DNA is TGTGCCAGCAGCCTGCGTGGAGGACTCTGGGAGACCCAGTACTTC. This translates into CASSLRGGLWETQYF.

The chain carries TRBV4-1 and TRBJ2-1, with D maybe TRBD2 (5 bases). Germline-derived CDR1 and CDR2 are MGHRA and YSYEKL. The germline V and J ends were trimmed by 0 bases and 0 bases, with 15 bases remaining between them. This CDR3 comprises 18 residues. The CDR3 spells CASSQDMTWEPSYNEQFF. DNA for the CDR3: TGCGCCAGCAGCCAAGATATGACGTGGGAGCCCTCCTACAATGAGCAGTTCTTC.

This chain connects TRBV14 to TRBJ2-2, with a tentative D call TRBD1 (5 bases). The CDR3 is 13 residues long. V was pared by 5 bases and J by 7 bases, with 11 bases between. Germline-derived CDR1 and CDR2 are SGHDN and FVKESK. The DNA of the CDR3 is TGTGCCAGCAGCTTAAGGGGTTTCGGGGAGCTGTTTTTT. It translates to CASSLRGFGELFF.

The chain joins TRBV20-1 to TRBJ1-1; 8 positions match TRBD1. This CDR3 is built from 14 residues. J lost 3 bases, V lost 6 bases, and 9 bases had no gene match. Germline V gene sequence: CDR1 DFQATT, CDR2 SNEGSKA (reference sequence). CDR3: CSAISVTGDTEAFF. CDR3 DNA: TGCAGTGCCATCTCCGTGACAGGGGACACTGAAGCTTTCTTT.

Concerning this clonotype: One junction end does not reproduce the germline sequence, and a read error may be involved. In DNA form, the CDR3 reads TGTGCCAGCAGCAAAGACAGGGTCGGTGAAGCTTTCTTT. It specifies CASSKDRVGEAFF. The V call is TRBV14, the J call TRBJ1-1; 7 bases align to TRBD1. This CDR3 comprises 13 residues. Germline V lookup: CDR1 SGHDN, CDR2 FVKESK. The full variable domain, in which reference TRBV14 and TRBJ1-1 provide the parts outside the CDR3, is EAGVTQFPSHSVIEKGQTVTLRCDPISGHDNLYWYRRVMGKEIKFLLHFVKESKQDESGMPNNRFLAERTGGTYSTLKVQPAELEDSGVYFCASSKDRVGEAFFGQGTRLTVV.

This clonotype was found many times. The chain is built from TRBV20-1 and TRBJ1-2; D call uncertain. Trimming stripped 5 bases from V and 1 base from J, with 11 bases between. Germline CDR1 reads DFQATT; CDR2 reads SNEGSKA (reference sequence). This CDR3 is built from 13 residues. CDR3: CSASRMDNYGYTF. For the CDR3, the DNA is TGCAGTGCTTCCAGAATGGATAACTATGGCTACACCTTC.